Reported below is one TCR beta chain. Here immunoSEQ multiplex PCR was the method, and the copy in TCRdb shows in-frame clones only, minus some. Among tens of thousands of clones, roughly 94% were seen once, and the ten largest hold around 0.12%. This sample is drawn from a study of human thymus T cells. This TCR was recovered from a boy younger than two with a congenital heart defect but otherwise immunologically healthy. Sequenced: blood.

In DNA form, the CDR3 reads TGTGCCAGCAGTTACGGTGGGGGCCTGACCGGGGAGCTGTTTTTT. Residues: CASSYGGGLTGELFF. The chain is built from TRBV6-5 and TRBJ2-2, with D perhaps TRBD1 (6 bases). The CDR3 runs to 15 residues. Between the trimmed V and J ends, which lost 2 bases and 5 bases, there was a span of 12 bases. Per germline, CDR1 MNHEY and CDR2 SVGAGI.